This T cell receptor (beta chain) is drawn from a study of blood T cell repertoires in COVID-19. Overall study context: Samples taken during acute and convalescent COVID-19 were collected in the United States, Italy and Spain. Sample material is recorded as cDNA or gDNA derived from T cells, B-cell-depleted T cells, or PBMCs.

CDR1 and CDR2 (germline): SQVTM, ANQGSEA. The CDR3 loop spans 11 amino acids. The germline V and J ends were trimmed by 3 bases and 10 bases, with 12 bases remaining between them. Under the authors' procedure: The authors estimated nucleated cell counts from reference gene primer amplification. Libraries were prepared by immunoSEQ multiplex PCR; TCRdb keeps only in-frame clonotypes and omits some of them. V and J calls and clone size come straight from that table; D and trimming were deduced from the DNA. This sample has 50,000 to 75,000 clones, with around 77% found just once. Material for sequencing was peripheral blood. The source of this sequence is a man older than 75 with active or convalescent COVID-19. The chain couples TRBV29-1 to TRBJ2-5; D not resolved. The CDR3 loop reads CSVDLQAGQYF. CDR3 sequence (DNA): TGCAGCGTTGATCTCCAGGCCGGCCAGTACTTC.